The 7 T cell receptor beta chains given below trace back to one sample, sequenced in a study of cytomegalovirus exposure and HLA in healthy donors. In the PCR, 60 Vbeta and 13 Jbeta primers were used. Profiling relied on immunoSEQ multiplex PCR, and the TCRdb table lists in-frame clones only, not all of them. The sample comprises approximately 30,000 clones, about 70% of which are singletons, and about 9.5% rests with the top ten. Sample: PBMCs. Receptors were obtained from a man between 35 and 55 years old in good health and CMV-seropositive.

The chain joins TRBV9 to TRBJ2-2; 12 bases are a match to TRBD2. V was clipped by 3 bases and J by 2 bases; unmatched bases: 17. The CDR3 sequence is 21 residues long. Germline CDR1 reads SGDLS; CDR2 reads YYNGEE. The DNA of the CDR3 is TGTGCCAGCAGCGACGACCGACCTGGACTAGCGGGGCTCCTCAACACCGGGGAGCTGTTTTTT. Amino acid sequence: CASSDDRPGLAGLLNTGELFF.

V and J are TRBV9 and TRBJ1-2; 7 nucleotides match TRBD1. J was trimmed by 4 bases and V by 0 bases; bases with no gene match: 3. The CDR3 has 14 residues. Germline CDR1 is SGDLS and CDR2 is YYNGEE. The CDR3 reads CASSVGQGPYGYTF. The DNA of the CDR3 is TGTGCCAGCAGCGTAGGACAGGGACCCTATGGCTACACCTTC.

The chain uses TRBV2 and TRBJ1-3; D ambiguous. Germline V lookup: CDR1 SNHLY, CDR2 FYNNEI. The CDR3 runs 14 residues. Trimming cost V 4 bases and J 0 bases, with 7 bases left between them. CDR3 sequence reads: CASSARSSGNTIYF. Written as DNA, the CDR3 is TGTGCCAGCAGTGCCAGGTCCTCTGGAAACACCATATATTTT.

Only a few counts were recorded for this clone. The V call is TRBV7-9, the J call TRBJ2-5; 7 nucleotides align to TRBD2. The V gene end was trimmed by 5 bases and the J gene end by 1 base; junction bases not matched to a gene: 4. This CDR3 spans 14 amino acids. The germline gives CDR1 SEHNR, CDR2 FQNEAQ (reference sequence). The CDR3 DNA reads as TGTGCCAGCAGCCCAGCGGGGTTCCAAGAGACCCAGTACTTC. Its protein is CASSPAGFQETQYF.

V usage is TRBV11-2 and J usage is TRBJ2-7; TRBD1 matches 8 bases. Per germline, CDR1 SGHAT and CDR2 FQNNGV. The CDR3 consists of 16 residues. Trimming took 5 bases from V and 0 from J; bases not matched to a gene: 9. This CDR3 reads CASSVRSGTGSYEQYF. The CDR3 nucleotides read TGTGCCAGCAGCGTCCGGTCCGGGACAGGCTCCTACGAGCAGTACTTC.

The chain is built from TRBV6-5 and TRBJ2-5, with 8 bases identical to TRBD2. The CDR3 is 14 residues long. V gave up 6 bases and J gave up 11 bases; unmatched junction bases: 14. In germline, CDR1 is MNHEY, CDR2 SVGAGI. CDR3 nucleotides: TGTGCCAGCAGCTGGACTAGCCAGGAAGGGGAGCAGTACTTC. Translated: CASSWTSQEGEQYF.

This rearrangement joins TRBV25-1 to TRBJ2-1; D is perhaps TRBD1 (5 bases). CDR1 MGHDK and CDR2 SYGVNS come from the germline V gene. This CDR3 contains 16 residues. V was pared by 2 bases and J by 3 bases, with 14 bases between. CDR3 nucleotide sequence: TGTGCCAGCAGTGAAGGCAGACAGATCTACTACAATGAGCAGTTCTTC. Translating it yields CASSEGRQIYYNEQFF.